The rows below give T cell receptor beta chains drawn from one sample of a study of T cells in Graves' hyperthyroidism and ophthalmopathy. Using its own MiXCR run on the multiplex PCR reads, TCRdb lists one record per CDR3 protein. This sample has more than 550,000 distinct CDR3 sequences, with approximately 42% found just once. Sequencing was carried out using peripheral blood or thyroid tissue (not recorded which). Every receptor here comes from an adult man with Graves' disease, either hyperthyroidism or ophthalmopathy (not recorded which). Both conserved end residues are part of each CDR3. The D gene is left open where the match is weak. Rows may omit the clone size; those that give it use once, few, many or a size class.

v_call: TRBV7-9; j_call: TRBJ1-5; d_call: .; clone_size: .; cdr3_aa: CASSAVPGPVNQPQHF; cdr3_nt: TGTGCCAGTTCCGCAGTCCCGGGACCGGTCAATCAGCCCCAGCATTTT
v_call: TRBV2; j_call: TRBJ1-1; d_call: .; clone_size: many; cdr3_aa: CASMGWGGSTEAFF; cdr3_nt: TGTGCCAGCATGGGGTGGGGAGGGTCCACTGAAGCTTTCTTT
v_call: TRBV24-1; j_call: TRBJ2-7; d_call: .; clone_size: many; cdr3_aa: CATSALAGEQYF; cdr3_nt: TGTGCCACCAGTGCGTTAGCAGGCGAGCAGTACTTC
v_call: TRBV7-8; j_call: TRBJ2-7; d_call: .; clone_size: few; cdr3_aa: CASSSTKGPGAYEQYF; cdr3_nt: TGTGCCAGCAGCTCAACAAAGGGACCCGGAGCCTACGAGCAGTACTTC
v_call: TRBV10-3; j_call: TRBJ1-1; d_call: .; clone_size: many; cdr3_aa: CAINSLNTEAFF; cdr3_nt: TGTGCCATCAACTCCTTAAACACTGAAGCTTTCTTT
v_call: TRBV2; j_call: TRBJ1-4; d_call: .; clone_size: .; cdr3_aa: CASRTDMREKLFF; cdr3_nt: TGTGCCAGCAGGACGGACATGAGAGAAAAACTGTTTTTT
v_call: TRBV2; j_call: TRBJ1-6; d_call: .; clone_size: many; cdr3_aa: CASSETRSAYNSPLHF; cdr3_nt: TGTGCCAGCAGTGAAACTCGCAGCGCCTATAATTCACCCCTCCACTTT
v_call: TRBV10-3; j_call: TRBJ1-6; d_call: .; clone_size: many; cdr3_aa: CAISVGSSYNSPLHF; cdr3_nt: TGTGCCATCAGTGTTGGCAGCTCCTATAATTCACCCCTCCACTTT
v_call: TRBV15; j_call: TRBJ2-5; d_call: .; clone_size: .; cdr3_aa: CATSSDGYGQETQYF; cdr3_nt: TGTGCCACCAGCAGTGACGGGTACGGGCAAGAGACCCAGTACTTC
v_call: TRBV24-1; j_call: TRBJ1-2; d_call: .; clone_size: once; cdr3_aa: CATSETGRDGYTF; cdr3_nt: TGTGCCACCAGTGAAACGGGACGGGATGGCTACACCTTC
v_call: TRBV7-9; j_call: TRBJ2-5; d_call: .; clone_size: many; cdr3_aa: CASSQTGQSETQYF; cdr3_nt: TGTGCCAGCAGCCAAACCGGGCAGTCAGAGACCCAGTACTTC
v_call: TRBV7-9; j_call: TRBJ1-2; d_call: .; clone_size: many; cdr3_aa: CASSAGSYGYTF; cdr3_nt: TGTGCCAGCAGCGCAGGGTCCTATGGCTACACCTTC
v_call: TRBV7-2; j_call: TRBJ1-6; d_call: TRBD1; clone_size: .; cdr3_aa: CASSLGTGGVLGNSPLHF; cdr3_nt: TGTGCCAGCAGCCTAGGGACAGGGGGCGTACTGGGGAATTCACCCCTCCACTTT
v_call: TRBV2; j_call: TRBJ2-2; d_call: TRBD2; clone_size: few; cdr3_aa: CASSLTSGYTGELFF; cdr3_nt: TGTGCCAGCAGCTTGACTAGCGGGTACACCGGGGAGCTGTTTTTT
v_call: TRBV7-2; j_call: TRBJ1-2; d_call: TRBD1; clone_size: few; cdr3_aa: CASITGGTYGYTF; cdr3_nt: TGTGCCAGTATAACAGGGGGCACGTATGGCTACACCTTC
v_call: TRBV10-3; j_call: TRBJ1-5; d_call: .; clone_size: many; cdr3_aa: CAISTQGLGQPQHF; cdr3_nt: TGTGCCATCAGTACCCAGGGGTTAGGTCAGCCCCAGCATTTT
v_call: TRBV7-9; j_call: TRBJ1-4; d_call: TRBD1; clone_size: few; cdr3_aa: CATSGTGGEKLFF; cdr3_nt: TGTGCCACCTCCGGCACAGGGGGTGAAAAACTGTTTTTT
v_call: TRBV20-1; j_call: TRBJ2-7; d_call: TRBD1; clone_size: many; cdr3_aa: CSATGTGTYEQYF; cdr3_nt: TGCAGTGCAACCGGGACAGGGACCTACGAGCAGTACTTC
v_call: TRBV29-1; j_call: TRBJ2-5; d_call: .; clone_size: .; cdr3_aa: CSVVRGAGETQYF; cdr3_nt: TGCAGCGTTGTCCGGGGGGCAGGAGAGACCCAGTACTTC
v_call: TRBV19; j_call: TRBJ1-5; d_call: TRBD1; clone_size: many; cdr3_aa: CASKLGQDNQPQHF; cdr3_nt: TGTGCCAGTAAGTTGGGACAGGACAATCAGCCCCAGCATTTT
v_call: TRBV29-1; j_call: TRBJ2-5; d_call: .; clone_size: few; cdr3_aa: CSAGGIQETQYF; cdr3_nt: TGCAGCGCCGGGGGAATCCAAGAGACCCAGTACTTC
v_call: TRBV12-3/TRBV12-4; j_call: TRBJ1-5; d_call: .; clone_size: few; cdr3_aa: CASTPGGGRSNQPQHF; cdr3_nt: TGTGCCAGCACCCCTGGGGGGGGGCGATCCAATCAGCCCCAGCATTTT
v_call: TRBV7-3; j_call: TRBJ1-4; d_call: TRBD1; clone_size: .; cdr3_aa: CASSLYSGTGYEKLFF; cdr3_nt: TGTGCCAGCAGCTTGTATTCCGGGACAGGTTACGAAAAACTGTTTTTT
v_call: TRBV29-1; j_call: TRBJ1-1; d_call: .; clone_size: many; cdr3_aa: CSAERGVGTEAFF; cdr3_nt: TGCAGCGCTGAGCGGGGGGTAGGGACTGAAGCTTTCTTT
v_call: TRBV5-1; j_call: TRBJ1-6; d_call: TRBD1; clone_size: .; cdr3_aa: CASSTGSGNSPLHF; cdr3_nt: TGCGCCAGCTCGACAGGGTCGGGAAATTCACCCCTCCACTTT
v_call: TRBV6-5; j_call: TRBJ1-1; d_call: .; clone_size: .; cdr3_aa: CASSYWGRDTEAFF; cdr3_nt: TGTGCCAGCAGTTACTGGGGGCGGGACACTGAAGCTTTCTTT